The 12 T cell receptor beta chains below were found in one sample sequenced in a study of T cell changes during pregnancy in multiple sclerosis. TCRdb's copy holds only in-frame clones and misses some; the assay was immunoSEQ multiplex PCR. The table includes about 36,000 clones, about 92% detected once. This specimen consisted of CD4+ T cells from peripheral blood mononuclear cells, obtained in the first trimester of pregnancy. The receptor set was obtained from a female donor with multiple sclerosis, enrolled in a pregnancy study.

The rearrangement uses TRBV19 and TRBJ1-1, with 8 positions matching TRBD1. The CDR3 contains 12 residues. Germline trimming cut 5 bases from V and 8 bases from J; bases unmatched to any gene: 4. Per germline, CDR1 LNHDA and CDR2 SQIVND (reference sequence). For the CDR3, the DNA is TGTGCCAGTAGTCCGCGACAGGGGGAAGCTTTCTTT. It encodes CASSPRQGEAFF.

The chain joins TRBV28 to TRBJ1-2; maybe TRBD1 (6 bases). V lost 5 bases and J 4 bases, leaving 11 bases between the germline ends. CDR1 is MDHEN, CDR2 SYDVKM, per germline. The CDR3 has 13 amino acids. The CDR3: CASSGPRGYGYTF. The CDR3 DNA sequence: TGTGCCAGCAGTGGGCCCAGGGGCTATGGCTACACCTTC.

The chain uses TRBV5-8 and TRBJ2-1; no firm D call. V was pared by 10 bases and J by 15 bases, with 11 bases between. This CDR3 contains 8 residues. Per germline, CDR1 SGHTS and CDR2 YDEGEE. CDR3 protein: CAVQRGFF. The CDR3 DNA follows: TGTGCCGTACAAAGAGGGTTCTTC.

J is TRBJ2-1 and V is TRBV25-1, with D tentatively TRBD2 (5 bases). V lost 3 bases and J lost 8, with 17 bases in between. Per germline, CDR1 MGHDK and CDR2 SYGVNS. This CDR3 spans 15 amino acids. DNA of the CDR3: TGTGCCAGCAGTGACCTCGCCCAACTTAGCGATGAGCAGTTCTTC. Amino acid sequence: CASSDLAQLSDEQFF.

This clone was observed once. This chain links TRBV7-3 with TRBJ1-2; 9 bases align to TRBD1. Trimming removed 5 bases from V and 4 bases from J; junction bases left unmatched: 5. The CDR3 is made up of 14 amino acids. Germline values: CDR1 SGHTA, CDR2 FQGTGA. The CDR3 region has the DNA TGTGCCAGCAGCCGACAGGGGGTGATCTATGGCTACACCTTC. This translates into CASSRQGVIYGYTF.

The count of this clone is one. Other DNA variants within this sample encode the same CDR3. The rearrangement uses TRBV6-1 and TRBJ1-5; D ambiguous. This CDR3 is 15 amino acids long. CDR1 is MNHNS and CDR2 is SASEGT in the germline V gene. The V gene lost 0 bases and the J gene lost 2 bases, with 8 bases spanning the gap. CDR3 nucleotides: TGTGCCAGCAGTGAAGCAGGCGGGGGCAATCAGCCCCAGCATTTT. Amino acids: CASSEAGGGNQPQHF.

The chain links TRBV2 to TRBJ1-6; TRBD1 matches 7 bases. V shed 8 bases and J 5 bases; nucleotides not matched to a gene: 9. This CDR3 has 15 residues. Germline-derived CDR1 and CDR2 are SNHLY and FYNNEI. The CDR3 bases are TGTGCCAGCGGACAGGAACAGGGAAATAATTCACCCCTCCACTTT. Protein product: CASGQEQGNNSPLHF.

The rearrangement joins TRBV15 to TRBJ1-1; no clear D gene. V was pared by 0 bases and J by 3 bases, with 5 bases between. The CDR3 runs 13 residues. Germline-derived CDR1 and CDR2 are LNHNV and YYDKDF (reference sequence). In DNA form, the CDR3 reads TGTGCCACCAGCAGAGAATCCTACACTGAAGCTTTCTTT. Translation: CATSRESYTEAFF.

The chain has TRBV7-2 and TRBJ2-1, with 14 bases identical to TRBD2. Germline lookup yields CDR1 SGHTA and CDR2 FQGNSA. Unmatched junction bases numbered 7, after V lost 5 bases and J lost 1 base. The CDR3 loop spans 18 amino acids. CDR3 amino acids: CASSRWTSGGPSYNEQFF. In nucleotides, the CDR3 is TGTGCCAGCAGCCGCTGGACTAGCGGGGGGCCATCCTACAATGAGCAGTTCTTC.

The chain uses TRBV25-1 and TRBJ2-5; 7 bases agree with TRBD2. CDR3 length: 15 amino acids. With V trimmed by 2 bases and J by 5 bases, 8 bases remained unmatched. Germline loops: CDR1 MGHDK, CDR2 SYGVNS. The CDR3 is CASSEKAGITETQYF. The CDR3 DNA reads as TGTGCCAGCAGTGAAAAAGCGGGGATCACTGAGACCCAGTACTTC.

The CDR3 protein is CASSIAAGLITGELFF. The CDR3 nucleotides read TGTGCCAGTAGTATAGCCGCGGGACTAATTACCGGGGAGCTGTTTTTT. The rearrangement uses TRBV19 and TRBJ2-2; 7 bases are a match to TRBD2. The germline V gene encodes CDR1 LNHDA and CDR2 SQIVND (reference sequence). CDR3 size: 16 residues. V lost 1 base, J lost 5 bases, and 7 bases stayed unmatched.

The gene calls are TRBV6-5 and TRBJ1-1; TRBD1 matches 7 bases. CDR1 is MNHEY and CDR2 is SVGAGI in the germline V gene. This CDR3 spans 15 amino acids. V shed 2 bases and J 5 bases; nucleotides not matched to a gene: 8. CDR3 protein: CASSYLPTGQTEAFF. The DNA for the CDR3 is TGTGCCAGCAGTTACCTCCCGACAGGGCAAACTGAAGCTTTCTTT.